These 7 T cell receptor beta chains originate from one sample sequenced in a study of T cell repertoires in cytomegalovirus infection. TCRdb reprocessed the reads via MiXCR and lists one record per CDR3 protein. The data hold about 230,000 distinct CDR3 sequences, with about 7% observed a single time. Sequenced sample: PBMCs. The receptors shown here come from a human donor in good health (CMV status not recorded). Some clones in this sample may be carry-over from other donors' samples.

This clonotype was detected ten times or more. The chain joins TRBV6-2 or TRBV6-3 to TRBJ1-5, with D perhaps TRBD1 (5 bases). Germline lookup yields CDR1 MNHEY and CDR2 SVGEGT. With 6 bases removed from V and 7 bases from J, the gap between germline ends came to 16 bases. The CDR3 covers 14 residues. CDR3 bases: TGTGCCAGCAGCCTAGGGACGTTCAAACAGCCCCAGCATTTT. This encodes CASSLGTFKQPQHF.

This sequence joins TRBV20-1 and TRBJ1-2; D is perhaps TRBD1 (6 bases). Germline loops: CDR1 DFQATT, CDR2 SNEGSKA (reference sequence). The V end was cut by 1 base, the J end by 5 bases, with 11 bases between. The CDR3 is 13 amino acids. The CDR3 sequence: CSARAQGLYGYTF. CDR3 nucleotide sequence: TGCAGTGCTAGAGCACAGGGTTTATATGGCTACACCTTC.

This clonotype has at least ten counts. This rearrangement joins TRBV12-3 or TRBV12-4 to TRBJ1-1; 7 bases line up with TRBD1. This CDR3 has 16 amino acids. The V gene end was trimmed by 3 bases and the J gene end by 3 bases; junction bases not matched to a gene: 10. As DNA, the CDR3 is TGTGCCAGCAGTTTCCGACAGGGAGGCGTGGACACTGAAGCTTTCTTT. Its translation is CASSFRQGGVDTEAFF.

This clonotype was counted many times. The CDR3 sequence is CASSQQWASGTQYF. Here the CDR3 DNA reads TGTGCCAGCAGCCAGCAGTGGGCAAGCGGGACCCAGTACTTC. V is TRBV5-4 and J is TRBJ2-5; TRBD2 might be the D (5 bases). Germline V gene lookup returns CDR1 SGHNT and CDR2 YYREEE (reference sequence). This CDR3 spans 14 amino acids. V lost 4 bases and J lost 7, with 17 bases in between.

Regarding this clonotype: A much larger clone lies a single base off, so this may be a read error. V usage is TRBV29-1 and J usage is TRBJ1-2, with 7 bases lining up with TRBD1. In germline, CDR1 is SQVTM, CDR2 ANQGSEA. V lost 8 bases and J lost 4; bases outside the gene matches: 10. The CDR3 loop spans 13 amino acids. This chain's CDR3 is CSFTWTGRYGYTF. DNA of the CDR3: TGCAGCTTCACCTGGACAGGACGCTATGGCTACACCTTC.

The chain recombines TRBV5-1 with TRBJ2-5, with D tentatively TRBD1 (6 bases). The CDR3 has 14 residues. The V end was cut by 4 bases, the J end by 4 bases, with 14 bases between. CDR1 and CDR2 from the germline V gene are SGHRS and YFSETQ. The CDR3 here is CASSPEQGRETQYF. CDR3 DNA: TGCGCCAGCAGCCCTGAACAGGGCCGAGAGACCCAGTACTTC.

This clonotype appeared many times. The chain carries TRBV11-2 and TRBJ2-6, with 8 positions matching TRBD1. J was trimmed by 2 bases and V by 5 bases; bases with no gene match: 11. This CDR3 has 18 residues. CDR1 and CDR2 from the germline V gene are SGHAT and FQNNGV. The CDR3 sequence is CASSPFPGQEPGANVLTF. In DNA, the CDR3 is TGTGCCAGCAGCCCCTTCCCGGGACAGGAACCTGGGGCCAACGTCCTGACTTTC.